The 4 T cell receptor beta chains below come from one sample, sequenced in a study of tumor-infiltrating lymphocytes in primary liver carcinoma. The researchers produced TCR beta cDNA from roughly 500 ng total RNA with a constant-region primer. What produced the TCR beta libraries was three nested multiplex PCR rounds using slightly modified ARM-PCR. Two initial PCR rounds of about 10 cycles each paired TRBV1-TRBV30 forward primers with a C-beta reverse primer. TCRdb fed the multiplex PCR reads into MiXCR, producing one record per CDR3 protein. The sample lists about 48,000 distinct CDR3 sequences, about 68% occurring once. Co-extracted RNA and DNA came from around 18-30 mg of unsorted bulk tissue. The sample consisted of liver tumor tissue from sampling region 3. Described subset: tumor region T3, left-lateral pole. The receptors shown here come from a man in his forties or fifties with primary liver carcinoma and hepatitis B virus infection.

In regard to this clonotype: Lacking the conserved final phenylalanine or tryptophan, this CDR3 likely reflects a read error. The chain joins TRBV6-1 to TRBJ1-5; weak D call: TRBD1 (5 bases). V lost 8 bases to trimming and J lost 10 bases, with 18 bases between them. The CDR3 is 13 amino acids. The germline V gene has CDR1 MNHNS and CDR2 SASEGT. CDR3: CASCGTGDVPQHI. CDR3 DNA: TGTGCCAGCTGCGGTACAGGTGATGTCCCCCAGCATATT.

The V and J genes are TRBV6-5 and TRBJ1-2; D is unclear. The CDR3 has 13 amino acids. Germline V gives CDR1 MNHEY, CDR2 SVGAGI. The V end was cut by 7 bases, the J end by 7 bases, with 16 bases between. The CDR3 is CASTRELRRGYTF. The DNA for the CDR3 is TGTGCCAGCACCAGAGAACTGCGACGTGGCTACACCTTC.

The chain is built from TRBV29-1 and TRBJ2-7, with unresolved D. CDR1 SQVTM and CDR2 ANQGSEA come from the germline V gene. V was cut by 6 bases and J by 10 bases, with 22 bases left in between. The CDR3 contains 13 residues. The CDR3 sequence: CSVETRETWDQYF. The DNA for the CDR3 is TGCAGCGTGGAGACGAGAGAAACGTGGGATCAGTACTTC.

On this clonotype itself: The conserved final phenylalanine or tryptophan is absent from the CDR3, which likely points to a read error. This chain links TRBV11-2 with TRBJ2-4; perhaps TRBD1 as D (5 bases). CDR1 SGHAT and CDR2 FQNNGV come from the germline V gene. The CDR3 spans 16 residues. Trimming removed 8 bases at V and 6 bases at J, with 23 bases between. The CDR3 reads CASCQNVRGTGNIQYI. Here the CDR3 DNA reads TGTGCCAGCTGTCAGAATGTAAGGGGCACGGGAAACATTCAGTACATC.